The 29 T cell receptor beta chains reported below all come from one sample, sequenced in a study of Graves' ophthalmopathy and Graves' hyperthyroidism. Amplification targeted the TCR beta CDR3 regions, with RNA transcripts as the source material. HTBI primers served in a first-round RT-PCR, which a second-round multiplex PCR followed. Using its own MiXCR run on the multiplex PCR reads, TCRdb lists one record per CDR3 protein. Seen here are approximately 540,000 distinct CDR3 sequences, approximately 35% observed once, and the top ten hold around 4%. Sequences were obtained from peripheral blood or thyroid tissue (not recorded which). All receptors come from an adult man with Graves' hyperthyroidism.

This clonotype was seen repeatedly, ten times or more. The CDR3 sequence is CASSEQLQETQYF. The CDR3 DNA follows: TGCGCCAGCAGCGAGCAGCTTCAAGAGACCCAGTACTTC. The J gene is TRBJ2-5, the V gene TRBV10-1; D unclear. CDR3 length: 13 amino acids. Germline CDR1 WNHNN, CDR2 SYGVQD (reference sequence). Trimming cost V 6 bases and J 2 bases, with 10 bases left between them.

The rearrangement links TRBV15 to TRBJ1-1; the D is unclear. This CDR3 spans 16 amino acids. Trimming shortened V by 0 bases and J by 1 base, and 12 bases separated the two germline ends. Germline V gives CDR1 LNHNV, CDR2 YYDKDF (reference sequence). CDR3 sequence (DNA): TGTGCCACCAGCAGAGAACGGGCGGGTCCGAACACTGAAGCTTTCTTT. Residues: CATSRERAGPNTEAFF.

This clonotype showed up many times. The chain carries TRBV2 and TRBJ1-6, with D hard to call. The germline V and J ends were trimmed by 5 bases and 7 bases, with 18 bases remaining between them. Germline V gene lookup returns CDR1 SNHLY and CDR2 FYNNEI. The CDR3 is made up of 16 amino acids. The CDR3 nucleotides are TGTGCCAGCAGTCAGTCGTGGAGGACGAGGAATTCACCCCTCCACTTT. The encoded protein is CASSQSWRTRNSPLHF.

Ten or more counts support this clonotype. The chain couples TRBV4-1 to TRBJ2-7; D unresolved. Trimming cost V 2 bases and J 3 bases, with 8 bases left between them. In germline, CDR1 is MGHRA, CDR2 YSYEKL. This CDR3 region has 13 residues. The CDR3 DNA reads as TGCGCCAGCAGCCAAAGGGATAACTACGAGCAGTACTTC. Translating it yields CASSQRDNYEQYF.

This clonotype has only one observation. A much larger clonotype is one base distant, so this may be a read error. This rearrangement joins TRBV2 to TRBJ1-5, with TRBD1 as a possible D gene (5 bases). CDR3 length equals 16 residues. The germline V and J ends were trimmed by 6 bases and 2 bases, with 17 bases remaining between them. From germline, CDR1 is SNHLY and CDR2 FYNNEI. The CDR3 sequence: CASRSREPFGNQPQHF. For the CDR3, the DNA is TGTGCCAGCAGATCCAGGGAGCCGTTTGGCAATCAGCCCCAGCATTTT.

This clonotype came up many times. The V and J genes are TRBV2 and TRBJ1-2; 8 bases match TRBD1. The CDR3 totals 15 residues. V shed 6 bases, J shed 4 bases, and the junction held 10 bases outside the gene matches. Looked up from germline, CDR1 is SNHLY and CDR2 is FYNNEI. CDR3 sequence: CASREGQATSYGYTF. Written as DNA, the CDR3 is TGTGCCAGCAGAGAGGGACAGGCGACTTCCTATGGCTACACCTTC.

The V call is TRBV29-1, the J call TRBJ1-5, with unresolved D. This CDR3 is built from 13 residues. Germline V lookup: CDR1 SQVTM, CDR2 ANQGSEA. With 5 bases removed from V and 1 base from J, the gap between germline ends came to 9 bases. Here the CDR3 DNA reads TGCAGCGTTATGGGCGGGAGCAATCAGCCCCAGCATTTT. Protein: CSVMGGSNQPQHF.

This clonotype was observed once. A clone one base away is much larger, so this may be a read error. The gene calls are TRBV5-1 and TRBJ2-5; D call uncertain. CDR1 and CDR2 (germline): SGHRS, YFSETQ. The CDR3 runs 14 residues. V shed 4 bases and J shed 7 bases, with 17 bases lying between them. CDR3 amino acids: CASSPTTMEGTQYF. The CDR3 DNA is TGCGCCAGCAGCCCCACTACCATGGAAGGGACCCAGTACTTC.

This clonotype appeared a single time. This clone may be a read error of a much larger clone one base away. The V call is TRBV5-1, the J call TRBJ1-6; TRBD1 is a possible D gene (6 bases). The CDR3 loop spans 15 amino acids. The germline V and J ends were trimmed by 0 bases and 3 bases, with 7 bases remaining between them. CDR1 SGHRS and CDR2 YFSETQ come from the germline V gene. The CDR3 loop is CASSLVGHYNSPLHF. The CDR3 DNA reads TGCGCCAGCAGCTTGGTGGGACACTATAATTCACCCCTCCACTTT.

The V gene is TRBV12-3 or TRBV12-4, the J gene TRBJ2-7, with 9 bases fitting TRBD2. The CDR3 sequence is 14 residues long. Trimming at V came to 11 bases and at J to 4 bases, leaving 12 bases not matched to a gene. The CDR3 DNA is TGTGCCTCCAGCAGACTAGCGGATAAGTACGAGCAGTACTTC. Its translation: CASSRLADKYEQYF.

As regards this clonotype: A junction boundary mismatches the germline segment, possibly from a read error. The CDR3 spells CASSFGTGGRNTGELFF. Written as DNA, the CDR3 is TGTGCCAGCAGCTTCGGGACAGGGGGTAGGAACACCGGGGAGCTGTTTTTT. The chain joins TRBV5-1 to TRBJ2-2, with TRBD1 matching 11 bases. There are 17 residues in the CDR3. Germline lookup yields CDR1 SGHRS and CDR2 YFSETQ.

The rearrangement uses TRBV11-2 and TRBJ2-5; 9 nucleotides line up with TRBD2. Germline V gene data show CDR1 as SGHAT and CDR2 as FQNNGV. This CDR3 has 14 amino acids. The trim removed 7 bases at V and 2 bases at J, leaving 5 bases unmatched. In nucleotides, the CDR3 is TGTGCCAGCACCCCTAGCGGGGCACAAGAGACCCAGTACTTC. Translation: CASTPSGAQETQYF.

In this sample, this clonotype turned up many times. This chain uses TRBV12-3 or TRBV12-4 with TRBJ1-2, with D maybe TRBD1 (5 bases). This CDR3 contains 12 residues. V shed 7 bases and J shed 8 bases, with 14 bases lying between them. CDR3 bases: TGTGCCAGCAATACAGGACCGGTCGGCTACACCTTC. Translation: CASNTGPVGYTF.

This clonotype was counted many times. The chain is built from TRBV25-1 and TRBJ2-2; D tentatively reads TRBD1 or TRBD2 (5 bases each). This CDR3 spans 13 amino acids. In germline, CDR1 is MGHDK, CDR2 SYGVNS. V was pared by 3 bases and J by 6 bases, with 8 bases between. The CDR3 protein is CASSEWDAGELFF. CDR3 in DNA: TGTGCCAGCAGTGAGTGGGACGCCGGGGAGCTGTTTTTT.

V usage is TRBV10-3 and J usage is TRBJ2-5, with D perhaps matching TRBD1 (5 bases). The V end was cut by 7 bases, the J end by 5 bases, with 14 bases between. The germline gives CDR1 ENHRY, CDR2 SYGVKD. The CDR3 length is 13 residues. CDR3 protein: CAIKATGPETQYF. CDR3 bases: TGTGCCATCAAGGCAACAGGTCCCGAGACCCAGTACTTC.

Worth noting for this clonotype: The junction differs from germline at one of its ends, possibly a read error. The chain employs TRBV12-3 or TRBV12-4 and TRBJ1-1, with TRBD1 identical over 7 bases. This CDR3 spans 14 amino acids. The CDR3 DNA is TGTGCCAGCGGGAGGGACAGAGCTAACAATGAAGCTTTCTTT. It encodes CASGRDRANNEAFF.

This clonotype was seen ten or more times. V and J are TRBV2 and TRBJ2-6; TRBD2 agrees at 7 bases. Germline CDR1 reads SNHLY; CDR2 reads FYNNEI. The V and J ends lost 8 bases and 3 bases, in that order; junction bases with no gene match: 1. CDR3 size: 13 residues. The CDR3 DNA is TGTGCCAGCCGCGGGGGTGGGGCCAACGTCCTGACTTTC. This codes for CASRGGGANVLTF.

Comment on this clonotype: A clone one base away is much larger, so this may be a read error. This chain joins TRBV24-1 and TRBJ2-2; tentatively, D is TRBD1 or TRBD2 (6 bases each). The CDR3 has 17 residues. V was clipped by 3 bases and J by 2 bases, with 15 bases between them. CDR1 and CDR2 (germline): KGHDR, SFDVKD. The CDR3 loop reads CATSDIDGGFNTGELFF. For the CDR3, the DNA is TGTGCCACCAGTGATATCGACGGGGGCTTTAACACCGGGGAGCTGTTTTTT.

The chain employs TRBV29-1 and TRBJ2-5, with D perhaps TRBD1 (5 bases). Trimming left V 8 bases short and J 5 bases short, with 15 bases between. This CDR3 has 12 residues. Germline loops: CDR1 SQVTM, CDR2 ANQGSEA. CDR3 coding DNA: TGCAGCCAAGTGTCAGGGTGGGAGACCCAGTACTTC. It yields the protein CSQVSGWETQYF.

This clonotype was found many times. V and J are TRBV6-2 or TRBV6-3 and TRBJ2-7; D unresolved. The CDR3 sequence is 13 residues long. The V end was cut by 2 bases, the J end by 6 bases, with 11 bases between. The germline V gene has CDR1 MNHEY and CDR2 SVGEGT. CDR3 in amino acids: CASSYPGVSEQYF. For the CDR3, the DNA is TGTGCCAGCAGTTACCCTGGGGTCTCCGAGCAGTACTTC.

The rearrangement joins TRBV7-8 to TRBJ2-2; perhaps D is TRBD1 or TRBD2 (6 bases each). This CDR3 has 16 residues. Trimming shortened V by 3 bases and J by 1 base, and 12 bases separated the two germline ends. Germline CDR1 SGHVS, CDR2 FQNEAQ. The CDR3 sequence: CASSLYAGQNTGELFF. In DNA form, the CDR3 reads TGTGCCAGCAGCTTGTACGCGGGACAGAACACCGGGGAGCTGTTTTTT. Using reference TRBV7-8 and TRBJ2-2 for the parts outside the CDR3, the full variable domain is GAGVSQSPRYKVAKRGQDVALRCDPISGHVSLFWYQQALGQGPEFLTYFQNEAQLDKSGLPSDRFFAERPEGSVSTLKIQRTQQEDSAVYLCASSLYAGQNTGELFFGEGSRLTVL.

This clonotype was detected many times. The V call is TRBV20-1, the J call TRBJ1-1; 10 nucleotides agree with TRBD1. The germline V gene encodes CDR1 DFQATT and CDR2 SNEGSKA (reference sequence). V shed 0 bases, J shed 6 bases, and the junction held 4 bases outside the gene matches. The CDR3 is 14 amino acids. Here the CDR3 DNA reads TGCAGTGCTAGAGACCGGGACAGGGGTTCTGAAGCTTTCTTT. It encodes CSARDRDRGSEAFF.

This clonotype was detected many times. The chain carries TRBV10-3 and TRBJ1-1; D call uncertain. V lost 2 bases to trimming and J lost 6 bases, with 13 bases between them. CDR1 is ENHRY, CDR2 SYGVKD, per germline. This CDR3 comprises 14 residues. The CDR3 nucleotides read TGTGCCATCAGTGAGAGGCAGGTGGTCGCTGAAGCTTTCTTT. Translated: CAISERQVVAEAFF.

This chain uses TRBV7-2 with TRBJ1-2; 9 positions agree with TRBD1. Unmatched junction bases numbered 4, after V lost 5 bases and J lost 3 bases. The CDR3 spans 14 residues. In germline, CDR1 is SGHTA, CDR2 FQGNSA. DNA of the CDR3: TGTGCCAGCAGCAGACAGGGGGGGTACTATGGCTACACCTTC. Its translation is CASSRQGGYYGYTF.

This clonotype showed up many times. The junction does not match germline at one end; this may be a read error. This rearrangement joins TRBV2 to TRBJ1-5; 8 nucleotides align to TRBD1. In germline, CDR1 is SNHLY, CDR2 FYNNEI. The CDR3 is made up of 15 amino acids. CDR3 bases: TGTGCCACCAGTGATGGACAGGGCCGAGTATTGCCCCAGCATTTT. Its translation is CATSDGQGRVLPQHF.

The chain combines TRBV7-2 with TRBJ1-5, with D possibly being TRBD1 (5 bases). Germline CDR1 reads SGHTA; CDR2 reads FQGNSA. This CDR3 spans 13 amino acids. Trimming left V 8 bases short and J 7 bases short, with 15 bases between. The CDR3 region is CASSPNRLQPQHF. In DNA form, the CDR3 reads TGTGCCAGCTCACCAAACAGGTTACAGCCCCAGCATTTT.

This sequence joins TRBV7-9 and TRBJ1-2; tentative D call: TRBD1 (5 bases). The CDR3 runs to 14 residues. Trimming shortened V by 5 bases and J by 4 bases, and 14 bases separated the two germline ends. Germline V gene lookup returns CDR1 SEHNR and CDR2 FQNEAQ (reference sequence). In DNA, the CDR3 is TGTGCCAGCAGCGTAGGAGGTGGGGCCTATGGCTACACCTTC. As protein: CASSVGGGAYGYTF. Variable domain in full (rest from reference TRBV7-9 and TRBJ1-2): DTGVSQNPRHKITKRGQNVTFRCDPISEHNRLYWYRQTLGQGPEFLTYFQNEAQLEKSRLLSDRFSAERPKGSFSTLEIQRTEQGDSAMYLCASSVGGGAYGYTFGSGTRLTVV.

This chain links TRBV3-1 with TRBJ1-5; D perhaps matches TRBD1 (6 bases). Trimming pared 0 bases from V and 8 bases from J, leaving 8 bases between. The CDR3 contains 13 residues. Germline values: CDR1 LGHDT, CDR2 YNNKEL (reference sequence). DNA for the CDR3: TGTGCCAGCAGCCAAGAAAGGGGGAAGCCCCAGCATTTT. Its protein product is CASSQERGKPQHF. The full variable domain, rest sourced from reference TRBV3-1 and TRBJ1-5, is DTAVSQTPKYLVTQMGNDKSIKCEQNLGHDTMYWYKQDSKKFLKIMFSYNNKELIINETVPNRFSPKSPDKAHLNLHINSLELGDSAVYFCASSQERGKPQHFGDGTRLSIL.

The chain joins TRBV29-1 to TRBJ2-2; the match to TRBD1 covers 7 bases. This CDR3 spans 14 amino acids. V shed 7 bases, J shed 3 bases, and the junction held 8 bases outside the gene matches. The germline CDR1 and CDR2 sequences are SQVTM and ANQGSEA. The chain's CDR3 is CSERGGEDTGELFF. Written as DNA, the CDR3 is TGCAGCGAGAGAGGGGGCGAGGACACCGGGGAGCTGTTTTTT.